The text below deals with one TCR beta chain. The antigen remains undetermined. Healthy bone marrow donors formed the donor group. This PCR relied on a set of 60 Vbeta primers and 13 Jbeta primers. Using immunoSEQ multiplex PCR, the repertoire was profiled, and TCRdb retains in-frame clones only, with some absent. The profile covers over 50,000 clones, with around 80% appearing a single time and roughly half taken by the ten largest. This sample was taken from a study of cytomegalovirus exposure and HLA in healthy donors. Whole-study findings and limits: In vitro assays verified that three CMV-associated chains recognized CMV antigens specifically. Another analysis was done later, and it associated around 16,000 TCR beta sequences with HLA alleles at 0.05 false discovery rate. The study listed 164 cytomegalovirus-associated TCR beta chains.

Sequenced: PBMCs. The TCR comes from a man in his forties or fifties in good health and CMV-seropositive.

Written as DNA, the CDR3 is TGTGCCAGTAGTATTATCTCAGGGGCCCTTGGAACCGGGGAGCTGTTTTTT. This gives the protein CASSIISGALGTGELFF. The chain employs TRBV19 and TRBJ2-2; a possible D gene is TRBD1 (6 bases). In germline, CDR1 is LNHDA, CDR2 SQIVND (reference sequence). Trimming took off 3 bases at V and 5 bases at J, with 19 bases between the two ends. The CDR3 is 17 amino acids.